This TCR beta chain was recorded in a study of vaccination and CD4 T cells after COVID-19. About the research overall: For each participant, vaccination comprised two doses of either the BNT162b2 or the mRNA-1273 vaccine. Study-wide points: A median of approximately 90% of reactive clones, in convalescent patients, became evident only post-vaccination.

An Oncomine TCR Beta short-read assay was used to sequence the DNA from cultured CD4+ T cells. Using its own MiXCR run on the PCR reads, TCRdb lists one record per CDR3 protein. The sample consists of under 6,500 distinct CDR3 sequences, over 35% of them appearing once. Treatment of the sample: approximately nine-day PBMC culture with coronavirus spike peptide pools or control peptides (ViraFEST assay). In this cohort, PCR tests turned positive between March and December 2020, predating US Alpha, Beta and Delta variants. Negative selection was the method that isolated CD4+ T cells after around 9 days of culture. The germline gives CDR1 SGHTA, CDR2 FQGNSA. The ends lost 4 bases at V and 4 bases at J; junction bases unmatched: 14. CDR3 size: 17 residues. Remarks on this clonotype: Its antigen remains unidentified.

The chain has TRBV7-2 and TRBJ1-2; the match to TRBD1 covers 8 bases. The TCR sequence derives from a human donor who had recovered from COVID-19. The specimen sequenced was CD4+ T cells from blood, cultured in vitro. The CDR3 sequence is CASSYTLQGAIGYGYTF. In DNA form, the CDR3 reads TGTGCCAGCAGCTATACATTGCAGGGGGCCATTGGCTATGGCTACACCTTC.